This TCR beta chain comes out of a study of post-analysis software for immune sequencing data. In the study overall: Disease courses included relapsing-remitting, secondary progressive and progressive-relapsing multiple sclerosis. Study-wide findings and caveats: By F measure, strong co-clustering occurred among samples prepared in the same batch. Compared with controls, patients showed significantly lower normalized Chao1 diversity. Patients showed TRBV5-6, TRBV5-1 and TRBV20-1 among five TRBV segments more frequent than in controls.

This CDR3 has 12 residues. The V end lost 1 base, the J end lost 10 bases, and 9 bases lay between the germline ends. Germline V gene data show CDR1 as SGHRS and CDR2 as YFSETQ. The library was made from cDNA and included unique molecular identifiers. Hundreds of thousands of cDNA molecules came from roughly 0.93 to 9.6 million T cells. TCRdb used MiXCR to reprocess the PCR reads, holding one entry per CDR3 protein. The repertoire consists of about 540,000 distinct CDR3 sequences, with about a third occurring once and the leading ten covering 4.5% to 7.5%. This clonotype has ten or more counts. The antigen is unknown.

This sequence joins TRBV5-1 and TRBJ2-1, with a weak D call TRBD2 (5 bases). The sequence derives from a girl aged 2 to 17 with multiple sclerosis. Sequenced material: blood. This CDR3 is CASSLSSGEQFF. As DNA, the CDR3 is TGCGCCAGCAGCTTGTCTTCGGGGGAGCAGTTCTTC.